Given below is one T cell receptor (beta chain) in context. These data are taken from a study of T cell changes during pregnancy in multiple sclerosis. Looked up from germline, CDR1 is MNHNY and CDR2 is SVGAGI (reference sequence). The ends were cut back, 4 bases at V and 0 bases at J, with 13 bases in the middle. The CDR3 totals 16 residues. The protocol was immunoSEQ multiplex PCR, while the TCRdb copy is restricted to in-frame clones and leaves out a portion. This repertoire shows some 40,000 clones, roughly 91% found once; its top ten account for around 0.63%. The sample was CD4+ T cells from peripheral blood mononuclear cells, taken in the first trimester of pregnancy. V is TRBV6-6 and J is TRBJ2-4; D is possibly TRBD1 (6 bases). The receptor's source is a female donor with multiple sclerosis, enrolled in a pregnancy study. The CDR3 nucleotides are TGTGCCAGCAGTTCGCAGGGGCCGAAAGCCAAAAACATTCAGTACTTC. Translating gives CASSSQGPKAKNIQYF.